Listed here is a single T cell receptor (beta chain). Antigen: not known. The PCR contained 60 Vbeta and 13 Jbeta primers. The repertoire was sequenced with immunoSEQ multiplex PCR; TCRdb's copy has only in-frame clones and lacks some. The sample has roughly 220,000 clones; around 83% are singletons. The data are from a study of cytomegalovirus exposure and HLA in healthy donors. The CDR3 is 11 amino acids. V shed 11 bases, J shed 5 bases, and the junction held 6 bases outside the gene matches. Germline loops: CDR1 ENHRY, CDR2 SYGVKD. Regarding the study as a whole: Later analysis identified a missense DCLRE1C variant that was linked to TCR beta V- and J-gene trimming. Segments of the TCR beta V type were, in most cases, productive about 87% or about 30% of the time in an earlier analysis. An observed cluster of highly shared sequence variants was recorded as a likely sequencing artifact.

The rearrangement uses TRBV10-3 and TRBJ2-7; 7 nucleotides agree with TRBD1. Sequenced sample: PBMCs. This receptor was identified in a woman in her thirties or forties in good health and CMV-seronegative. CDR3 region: CACRTGHEQYF. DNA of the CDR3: TGTGCCTGCCGGACAGGCCACGAGCAGTACTTC.